These T cell receptor beta chains were read from a single sample in a study of high-grade serous ovarian cancer treatment subgroups. The repertoire was sequenced with immunoSEQ multiplex PCR; TCRdb's copy has only in-frame clones and lacks some. The table has about 10,000 clones, about four fifths seen once. Sequencing used tumor tissue. The receptors stem from a human donor with high-grade serous ovarian cancer. Both conserved end residues are part of each CDR3. The D gene is left open where the match is weak. Clone size, where shown, is once, few, many, or a class for clones that have expanded.

size,D,J,V,CDR3,DNA
few,NA,TRBJ2-2,TRBV4-2,CASSQEGANTGELFF,TGTGCCAGCAGCCAAGAAGGGGCGAACACCGGGGAGCTGTTTTTT
NA,TRBD1,TRBJ2-1,TRBV9,CASSVARTGGSNEQFF,TGTGCCAGCAGCGTAGCCAGGACAGGGGGGAGCAATGAGCAGTTCTTC
NA,TRBD2,TRBJ2-5,TRBV4-1,CASSQDRSGQETQYF,TGCGCCAGCAGCCAAGATCGTAGCGGGCAAGAGACCCAGTACTTC
NA,NA,TRBJ2-7,TRBV7-9,CASSQVAVGVGEQYF,TGTGCCAGCAGCCAAGTGGCGGTAGGGGTCGGAGAGCAGTACTTC
NA,TRBD1,TRBJ1-2,TRBV28,CASRPGGENYGYTF,TGTGCCAGCCGCCCAGGGGGAGAAAACTATGGCTACACCTTC
once,NA,TRBJ2-1,TRBV18,CASSPSPRRDEQFF,TGTGCCAGCTCACCCTCCCCCAGGCGGGATGAGCAGTTCTTC
NA,NA,TRBJ1-3,TRBV18,CASSPPGVGSGNTIYF,TGTGCCAGCTCACCACCGGGCGTGGGGTCTGGAAACACCATATATTTT
once,NA,TRBJ2-7,TRBV27,CASSFSYEQYF,TGTGCCAGCAGTTTCTCCTACGAGCAGTACTTC
NA,TRBD2,TRBJ2-3,TRBV27,CASIRRAGGTSDTQYF,TGTGCCAGCATCCGTCGAGCGGGAGGGACCTCAGATACGCAGTATTTT
NA,TRBD1,TRBJ1-5,TRBV6-5,CASRGQGNQPQHF,TGTGCCAGCAGAGGACAGGGGAATCAGCCCCAGCATTTT
NA,NA,TRBJ1-5,TRBV7-9,CASSKKGSNQPQHF,TGTGCCAGCAGCAAAAAGGGGAGCAATCAGCCCCAGCATTTT
NA,TRBD1,TRBJ1-1,TRBV6-6,CASSYRDREGNTEAFF,TGTGCCAGCAGTTACCGGGACAGGGAAGGCAACACTGAAGCTTTCTTT
NA,NA,TRBJ2-6,TRBV27,CASSPTTSGANVLTF,TGTGCCAGCAGTCCCACCACATCTGGGGCCAACGTCCTGACTTTC
NA,NA,TRBJ1-4,TRBV5-5,CASSFMGPNEKLFF,TGTGCCAGCAGTTTTATGGGACCTAATGAAAAACTGTTTTTT
NA,NA,TRBJ1-1,TRBV28,CASSLPPTEGLAFF,TGTGCCAGCAGTTTACCTCCGACAGAGGGTTTGGCTTTCTTT
NA,TRBD2,TRBJ2-3,TRBV29-1,CSTAGTSVSTDTQYF,TGCAGCACCGCCGGGACTAGCGTCAGCACAGATACGCAGTATTTT
NA,NA,TRBJ2-3,TRBV2,CASSNIGGTDTQYF,TGTGCCAGCAGTAATATCGGGGGCACAGATACGCAGTATTTT
NA,NA,TRBJ1-3,TRBV6-5,CASSRLGLNTIYF,TGTGCCAGCAGCCGACTGGGCCTAAACACCATATATTTT
NA,NA,TRBJ1-4,TRBV28,CASTPAGQRNEKLFF,TGTGCCAGCACCCCCGCCGGACAGCGGAATGAAAAACTGTTTTTT
NA,TRBD1,TRBJ1-4,TRBV7-9,CASSLRQGSNEKLFF,TGTGCCAGCAGCCTAAGACAGGGGTCTAATGAAAAACTGTTTTTT
NA,NA,TRBJ2-7,TRBV11-3,CASSWPWDTASYEQYF,TGTGCCAGCAGCTGGCCCTGGGACACCGCATCCTACGAGCAGTACTTC
NA,TRBD1,TRBJ1-1,TRBV5-1,CASSFGTGGVNTEAFF,TGCGCCAGCAGCTTCGGGACAGGGGGCGTGAACACTGAAGCTTTCTTT
NA,TRBD1,TRBJ1-4,TRBV6-6,CASSDRGGDEKLFF,TGTGCCAGCAGTGACAGGGGCGGAGATGAAAAACTGTTTTTT
NA,TRBD2,TRBJ2-7,TRBV30,CAWSISTSGSYEQYF,TGTGCCTGGAGCATCTCGACTAGCGGGAGTTACGAGCAGTACTTC
NA,NA,TRBJ2-2,TRBV6-5,CASSLRAPGELFF,TGTGCCAGCAGTCTAAGGGCACCGGGGGAGCTGTTTTTT
NA,TRBD2,TRBJ2-1,TRBV19,CASSTPTSGRTGNEQFF,TGTGCCAGTAGTACCCCAACTAGCGGGAGGACTGGTAATGAGCAGTTCTTC
NA,TRBD2,TRBJ2-1,TRBV6-1,CASSSRGGTYNEQFF,TGTGCCAGCAGTTCCCGGGGAGGGACCTACAATGAGCAGTTCTTC
once,NA,TRBJ2-5,TRBV7-9,CASSPGDSVETQYF,TGTGCCAGCAGCCCCGGCGACTCAGTGGAGACCCAGTACTTC
NA,TRBD2,TRBJ2-5,TRBV7-2,CASSTSSGRSDF,TGTGCCAGCAGCACTTCTAGCGGGCGGTCGGACTTC
NA,TRBD1,TRBJ1-1,TRBV28,CASSLGQGSEAFF,TGTGCCAGCAGTTTAGGACAGGGGTCTGAAGCTTTCTTT
NA,TRBD1,TRBJ2-2,TRBV5-1,CASSWLQGAGGELFF,TGCGCCAGCAGCTGGCTTCAGGGGGCCGGCGGGGAGCTGTTTTTT
NA,NA,TRBJ1-1,TRBV25-1,CASSEWGAAFF,TGTGCCAGCAGTGAATGGGGGGCCGCTTTCTTT
NA,NA,TRBJ2-2,TRBV6-5,CAKGTSRPNTGELFF,TGTGCCAAGGGCACCAGCCGACCCAACACCGGGGAGCTGTTTTTT
NA,TRBD2,TRBJ2-3,TRBV5-1,CASSNSGNGADTQYF,TGCGCCAGCAGCAATAGCGGGAATGGCGCAGATACGCAGTATTTT
NA,NA,TRBJ2-3,TRBV9,CASGLGGVLDTQYF,TGTGCCAGCGGACTAGGGGGGGTATTAGATACGCAGTATTTT
NA,TRBD1,TRBJ1-2,TRBV6-6,CASSSHQGGYGYTF,TGTGCCAGCAGTTCCCATCAGGGGGGATATGGCTACACCTTC
NA,NA,TRBJ2-1,TRBV6-1,CASSEGRPLLYNEQFF,TGTGCCAGCAGTGAAGGTAGACCCCTCCTTTACAATGAGCAGTTCTTC
NA,NA,TRBJ2-7,TRBV5-5,CASSLGPGTSYEQYF,TGTGCCAGCAGCTTGGGTCCCGGTACCTCCTACGAGCAGTACTTC
NA,TRBD2,TRBJ2-7,TRBV4-1,CASSQDPRASGNYEQYF,TGCGCCAGCAGCCAAGATCCTAGGGCTAGCGGGAACTACGAGCAGTACTTC
NA,TRBD2,TRBJ2-1,TRBV6-5,CASRQGLGFVNEQFF,TGTGCCAGCAGACAAGGACTAGGGTTTGTCAATGAGCAGTTCTTC
NA,NA,TRBJ2-1,TRBV6-5,CAIQGRRTNEQFF,TGTGCCATCCAGGGACGAAGGACCAATGAGCAGTTCTTC
NA,NA,TRBJ1-3,TRBV18,CASSDRSSSGNTIYF,TGTGCCAGCTCGGACAGATCGAGCTCTGGAAACACCATATATTTT
NA,TRBD2,TRBJ2-3,TRBV29-1,CSVGGGRGGDTQYF,TGCAGCGTTGGAGGCGGGAGGGGGGGCGATACGCAGTATTTT
NA,TRBD1,TRBJ1-3,TRBV7-8,CASSYRGSGNTIYF,TGTGCCAGCAGCTACAGGGGCTCTGGAAACACCATATATTTT
NA,TRBD1,TRBJ2-1,TRBV4-1,CASSQVAGTVFLEQFF,TGCGCCAGCAGCCAAGTAGCCGGGACAGTGTTCCTTGAGCAGTTCTTC
NA,NA,TRBJ2-7,TRBV4-1,CASSQGPTRRVEQYF,TGCGCCAGCAGCCAAGGGCCTACTAGACGGGTCGAGCAGTACTTC
medium-sized,NA,TRBJ1-1,TRBV9,CASSVGSPVPNTEAFF,TGTGCCAGCAGCGTAGGTAGTCCTGTTCCAAACACTGAAGCTTTCTTT
NA,NA,TRBJ2-6,TRBV14,CASSQDRNAFSGANVLTF,TGTGCCAGCAGCCAAGATCGGAACGCCTTCTCTGGGGCCAACGTCCTGACTTTC
NA,NA,TRBJ1-4,TRBV5-1,CASSLEQVATNEKLFF,TGCGCCAGCAGCTTGGAACAGGTTGCAACTAATGAAAAACTGTTTTTT
NA,NA,TRBJ1-5,TRBV4-1,CASSQDPNQPQHF,TGCGCCAGCAGCCAAGATCCCAATCAGCCCCAGCATTTT
NA,TRBD1,TRBJ1-2,TRBV2,CASRVGQGDGYTF,TGTGCCAGCAGGGTTGGACAGGGAGATGGCTACACCTTC
NA,NA,TRBJ2-1,TRBV5-6,CASSLEGEYNEQFF,TGTGCCAGCAGCTTGGAAGGGGAGTACAATGAGCAGTTCTTC
NA,TRBD2,TRBJ2-2,TRBV27,CASSFSSGMSGELFF,TGTGCCAGCAGTTTTTCTAGCGGGATGTCCGGGGAGCTGTTTTTT
once,TRBD2,TRBJ2-7,TRBV9,CASSVGGRGNEQYF,TGTGCCAGCAGCGTTGGCGGGAGAGGCAACGAGCAGTACTTC
NA,NA,TRBJ2-5,TRBV5-1,CASSLVASQETQYF,TGCGCCAGCAGCTTGGTGGCTTCCCAAGAGACCCAGTACTTC
once,NA,TRBJ2-3,TRBV5-8,CASSLGQKIRTDTQYF,TGTGCCAGCAGCTTAGGGCAGAAAATTCGCACAGATACGCAGTATTTT
NA,TRBD1,TRBJ2-4,TRBV28,CASREGQGAPKNIQYF,TGTGCCAGCAGAGAGGGACAGGGGGCGCCCAAAAACATTCAGTACTTC
NA,TRBD1,TRBJ1-3,TRBV18,CASSPLRGGASSGNTIYF,TGTGCCAGCTCACCTCTAAGAGGGGGCGCTAGCTCTGGAAACACCATATATTTT
NA,NA,TRBJ2-2,TRBV5-4,CASSLATTNTGELFF,TGTGCCAGCAGCTTGGCCACTACCAACACCGGGGAGCTGTTTTTT